The 29 T cell receptor beta chains presented below share a single source sample, sequenced in a study of PD-1 blockade in classical Hodgkin lymphoma. The repertoire was sequenced with immunoSEQ multiplex PCR; TCRdb's copy has only in-frame clones and lacks some. The data hold roughly 70,000 clones, with 70% to 80% observed a single time. Brentuximab vedotin exposure varied among the patients, all of whom had relapsed after autologous stem cell transplantation. Specimen: peripheral blood mononuclear cells (PBMCs), collected before the second cycle of nivolumab. These receptors originate from a human donor with classical Hodgkin lymphoma.

The CDR3 spells CASSYWERQETQYF. The CDR3 DNA reads as TGTGCCAGCAGTTACTGGGAGCGACAAGAGACCCAGTACTTC. The chain joins TRBV6-4 to TRBJ2-5, with D possibly matching TRBD2 (5 bases). This CDR3 region has 14 residues. CDR1 and CDR2 (germline): MRHNA, SNTAGT. The ends were cut back, 5 bases at V and 2 bases at J, with 12 bases in the middle.

This clone was recorded a few times. The V gene is TRBV6-6, the J gene TRBJ1-4; D is perhaps TRBD1 (5 bases). The CDR3 covers 15 residues. Germline-derived CDR1 and CDR2 are MNHNY and SVGAGI (reference sequence). The germline V and J ends were trimmed by 6 bases and 7 bases, with 18 bases remaining between them. CDR3 sequence: CASSQTGTGSEKLFF. CDR3 DNA: TGTGCCAGCAGCCAAACTGGTACAGGTTCTGAAAAACTGTTTTTT.

V gene TRBV28 combines with J gene TRBJ1-2; D not resolved. The CDR3 is made up of 16 amino acids. V lost 1 base and J lost 5, with 17 bases in between. Germline V CDR1 and CDR2: MDHEN, SYDVKM. The CDR3 nucleotides read TGTGCCAGCAGTTTATCGGCGGTTTCGGTGGGGTATGGCTACACCTTC. Residues: CASSLSAVSVGYGYTF.

By frequency in the sample, this clone is medium-sized. This chain connects TRBV9 to TRBJ1-3; D is unclear. The CDR3 contains 15 residues. Per the germline V gene, CDR1 is SGDLS and CDR2 is YYNGEE. Trimming stripped 0 bases from V and 0 bases from J, with 7 bases between. The CDR3 reads CASSVDSNSGNTIYF. The DNA for the CDR3 is TGTGCCAGCAGCGTAGACAGTAACTCTGGAAACACCATATATTTT. The whole variable domain, remainder taken from reference TRBV9 and TRBJ1-3, is DSGVTQTPKHLITATGQRVTLRCSPRSGDLSVYWYQQSLDQGLQFLIQYYNGEERAKGNILERFSAQQFPDLHSELNLSSLELGDSALYFCASSVDSNSGNTIYFGEGSWLTVV.

This sequence joins TRBV19 and TRBJ2-7; no clear D. The germline V gene has CDR1 LNHDA and CDR2 SQIVND (reference sequence). The V end was cut by 2 bases, the J end by 7 bases, with 9 bases between. CDR3 size: 12 residues. CDR3 in amino acids: CASSITPWEQYF. The DNA for the CDR3 is TGTGCCAGTAGTATAACGCCTTGGGAGCAGTACTTC.

V usage is TRBV10-2 and J usage is TRBJ1-2, with TRBD1 matching 7 bases. The CDR3 extends over 14 amino acids. The germline V gene encodes CDR1 WSHSY and CDR2 SAAADI. V was pared by 6 bases and J by 8 bases, with 12 bases of the junction left unmatched. Written as DNA, the CDR3 is TGCGCCAGCAGAACCACTAAACAGGGGTCGGGCTACACCTTC. It codes for CASRTTKQGSGYTF.

CDR3 region: CAWSLPGLGRQYF. The CDR3 DNA reads TGTGCCTGGAGCCTTCCGGGTCTCGGAAGGCAGTACTTC. The chain combines TRBV30 with TRBJ2-7; D not certain. V lost 3 bases to trimming and J lost 9 bases, with 18 bases between them. The germline CDR1 and CDR2 sequences are GTSNPN and SVGIG (reference sequence). The CDR3 has 13 residues.

The chain links TRBV4-1 to TRBJ1-2; D remains ambiguous. The CDR3 contains 14 residues. V dropped 6 bases and J dropped 8 bases, with 19 bases sitting between them. Germline values: CDR1 MGHRA, CDR2 YSYEKL. The CDR3 nucleotides read TGCGCCAGCAGGCTTAATACGGATATCGGAGGCTACACCTTC. Protein sequence: CASRLNTDIGGYTF.

This chain connects TRBV6-5 to TRBJ2-7, with 8 bases aligning to TRBD2. J lost 3 bases, V lost 2 bases, and 9 bases had no gene match. CDR3 length equals 16 residues. Germline V lookup: CDR1 MNHEY, CDR2 SVGAGI. The CDR3 reads CASSYNLGLARYEQYF. CDR3 DNA: TGTGCCAGCAGTTACAACCTCGGACTAGCACGCTACGAGCAGTACTTC.

The chain links TRBV19 to TRBJ1-1, with D possibly matching TRBD1 (5 bases). This CDR3 spans 14 amino acids. Trimming left V 2 bases short and J 4 bases short, with 11 bases between. Germline V gene lookup returns CDR1 LNHDA and CDR2 SQIVND (reference sequence). The CDR3 coding sequence is TGTGCCAGTAGTATAAGGGGAATTTTCACTGAAGCTTTCTTT. The encoded protein is CASSIRGIFTEAFF.

This clone was picked up one time. V and J are TRBV5-4 and TRBJ1-3; TRBD1 might be the D (6 bases). Germline loops: CDR1 SGHNT, CDR2 YYREEE (reference sequence). The CDR3 has 17 amino acids. With 2 bases removed from V and 0 bases from J, the gap between germline ends came to 15 bases. The DNA of the CDR3 is TGTGCCAGCAGCTTCGGGGGGCAGCTCTTCTCTGGAAACACCATATATTTT. Translated, it gives CASSFGGQLFSGNTIYF.

J is TRBJ2-7 and V is TRBV11-3; TRBD2 might be the D (6 bases). Germline CDR1 and CDR2: SGHNT and YENEEA. The CDR3 extends over 13 amino acids. V was clipped by 5 bases and J by 3 bases, with 11 bases between them. The CDR3 loop is CASSLPTSYEQYF. The DNA for the CDR3 is TGTGCCAGCAGCCTCCCGACTAGCTACGAGCAGTACTTC.

This clone turned up a few times. This CDR3 is CAITNSNQPQHF. DNA of the CDR3: TGTGCCATCACGAATAGCAATCAGCCCCAGCATTTT. This rearrangement joins TRBV10-3 to TRBJ1-5; D remains ambiguous. This CDR3 comprises 12 residues. Trimming cost V 7 bases and J 0 bases, with 4 bases left between them. Germline V gene lookup returns CDR1 ENHRY and CDR2 SYGVKD.

This clone occurred a few times. The V call is TRBV11-2, the J call TRBJ2-3, with D perhaps assigned TRBD1 or TRBD2 (5 bases each). Trimming removed 3 bases from V and 2 bases from J, with 9 bases in between. This CDR3 contains 14 residues. Looked up from germline, CDR1 is SGHAT and CDR2 is FQNNGV. CDR3 amino acids: CASSFRDLTDTQYF. The CDR3 DNA reads as TGTGCCAGCAGCTTCCGGGACCTCACAGATACGCAGTATTTT.

This rearrangement joins TRBV5-1 to TRBJ2-3; TRBD2 aligns across 8 bases. The germline CDR1 and CDR2 sequences are SGHRS and YFSETQ. CDR3 length: 15 residues. The V gene end was trimmed by 2 bases and the J gene end by 2 bases; junction bases not matched to a gene: 4. The CDR3 DNA sequence: TGCGCCAGCAGCTTAACTAGCGGCACCACAGATACGCAGTATTTT. Residues: CASSLTSGTTDTQYF.

The chain joins TRBV7-3 to TRBJ2-1, with a weak D call TRBD2 (6 bases). Deletions cut 0 bases from V and 9 bases from J, with 12 bases between. Germline V gene sequence: CDR1 SGHTA, CDR2 FQGTGA. This CDR3 comprises 14 residues. In nucleotides, the CDR3 is TGTGCCAGCAGCTTAACTGCGACTAGTAGTGAGCAGTTCTTC. Its protein product is CASSLTATSSEQFF.

The CDR3 loop is CASNRGDESYEQYF. The CDR3 DNA sequence: TGTGCCAGTAATCGCGGGGATGAGTCCTACGAGCAGTACTTC. The chain employs TRBV19 and TRBJ2-7; D is perhaps TRBD2 (6 bases). From germline, CDR1 is LNHDA and CDR2 SQIVND (reference sequence). The length of the CDR3 is 14 residues. V lost 7 bases and J 1 base, leaving 14 bases between the germline ends.

The rearrangement uses TRBV5-1 and TRBJ2-5; D may be TRBD2 (5 bases). V was pared by 0 bases and J by 4 bases, with 10 bases between. Germline values: CDR1 SGHRS, CDR2 YFSETQ. CDR3 length: 14 residues. CDR3 protein: CASSLATRIETQYF. As DNA, the CDR3 is TGCGCCAGCAGCTTGGCCACTAGGATAGAGACCCAGTACTTC.

The V and J genes are TRBV14 and TRBJ1-1; tentatively, D is TRBD1 (5 bases). The CDR3 sequence is 14 residues long. CDR1 and CDR2 from the germline V gene are SGHDN and FVKESK. Trimming removed 6 bases at V and 0 bases at J, with 11 bases between. CDR3 sequence reads: CASSGQGMNTEAFF. The CDR3 DNA sequence: TGTGCCAGCAGTGGGCAGGGAATGAACACTGAAGCTTTCTTT.

The chain recombines TRBV14 with TRBJ1-3; TRBD1 is a possible D gene (6 bases). CDR1 SGHDN and CDR2 FVKESK come from the germline V gene. The CDR3 length is 15 residues. The germline V and J ends were trimmed by 6 bases and 1 base, with 13 bases remaining between them. CDR3 sequence: CASSPSGTSGNTIYF. Written as DNA, the CDR3 is TGTGCCAGCAGTCCTTCCGGGACATCTGGAAACACCATATATTTT. Full variable domain (missing parts from reference TRBV14 and TRBJ1-3): EAGVTQFPSHSVIEKGQTVTLRCDPISGHDNLYWYRRVMGKEIKFLLHFVKESKQDESGMPNNRFLAERTGGTYSTLKVQPAELEDSGVYFCASSPSGTSGNTIYFGEGSWLTVV.

This clone was observed a single time. This chain connects TRBV7-2 to TRBJ2-3, with a weak D call TRBD1 (6 bases). This CDR3 is 16 amino acids long. V lost 4 bases to trimming and J lost 3 bases, with 17 bases between them. The germline V gene encodes CDR1 SGHTA and CDR2 FQGNSA. CDR3 DNA sequence: TGTGCCAGCAGCTCCCTTTCAGTGGGGGCGACAGATACGCAGTATTTT. The encoded protein is CASSSLSVGATDTQYF.

The chain combines TRBV6-1 with TRBJ1-6; 8 nucleotides agree with TRBD1. Germline CDR1 MNHNS, CDR2 SASEGT. V trimming: 3 bases; J trimming: 3 bases; junction bases outside the gene matches: 7. CDR3 size: 17 residues. The CDR3 DNA is TGTGCCAGCAGTGACCCCAGGGGGCTAGGCTATAATTCACCCCTCCACTTT. Translating it yields CASSDPRGLGYNSPLHF.

This clone was observed a single time. Mismatch with germline at one junction end may stem from a read error. Other nucleotide sequences from this sample produce the same CDR3. The chain employs TRBV28 and TRBJ1-4; D unclear. Germline assignment: CDR1 MDHEN and CDR2 SYDVKM. This CDR3 is 12 amino acids long. The CDR3 protein is CASRSPPEKLFF. CDR3 nucleotide sequence: TGTGCCAGCAGATCTCCCCCCGAAAAATTGTTTTTT.

This clone appeared a few times. V is TRBV2 and J is TRBJ2-1, with 16 bases aligning to TRBD2. Germline lookup yields CDR1 SNHLY and CDR2 FYNNEI. This CDR3 has 15 amino acids. V gave up 6 bases and J gave up 9 bases; unmatched junction bases: 5. The CDR3 nucleotides read TGTGCCAGCAGAATAGGGACTAGCGGGAGGGGTGAGCAGTTCTTC. This sequence encodes CASRIGTSGRGEQFF.

The chain combines TRBV6-6 with TRBJ2-2, with D perhaps being TRBD1 or TRBD2 (5 bases each). The CDR3 runs 15 residues. Germline V lookup: CDR1 MNHNY, CDR2 SVGAGI (reference sequence). The V end lost 6 bases, the J end lost 0 bases, and 11 bases lay between the germline ends. CDR3 in amino acids: CASSRGVTNTGELFF. The CDR3 nucleotides read TGTGCCAGCAGCCGGGGCGTAACGAACACCGGGGAGCTGTTTTTT.

V usage is TRBV5-4 and J usage is TRBJ2-3, with D perhaps TRBD2 (6 bases). The CDR3 runs to 15 residues. Germline V gene sequence: CDR1 SGHNT, CDR2 YYREEE (reference sequence). V lost 1 base and J 0 bases, leaving 9 bases between the germline ends. The DNA of the CDR3 is TGTGCCAGCAGCTTGATGAGCGGGAGCACAGATACGCAGTATTTT. Protein product: CASSLMSGSTDTQYF. Full variable domain (remainder filled in from reference TRBV5-4 and TRBJ2-3): ETGVTQSPTHLIKTRGQQVTLRCSSQSGHNTVSWYQQALGQGPQFIFQYYREEENGRGNFPPRFSGLQFPNYSSELNVNALELDDSALYLCASSLMSGSTDTQYFGPGTRLTVL.

The chain recombines TRBV28 with TRBJ1-2; no reliable D call. The V gene's germline CDR1 is MDHEN and CDR2 SYDVKM. This CDR3 comprises 13 residues. The V and J ends lost 4 bases and 0 bases respectively, with 6 bases between them. The CDR3 DNA follows: TGTGCCAGCAGTTCCACGCCTAACTATGGCTACACCTTC. This encodes CASSSTPNYGYTF.

The count of this clone is one. This sequence joins TRBV5-6 and TRBJ2-2; D unclear. The germline V gene encodes CDR1 SGHDT and CDR2 YYEEEE. V lost 0 bases, J lost 6 bases, and 12 bases lay in between. The CDR3 loop spans 15 amino acids. CDR3 sequence: CASSLAHDLAGELFF. The CDR3 bases are TGTGCCAGCAGCTTGGCCCATGACCTAGCCGGGGAGCTGTTTTTT.

This clone has only a few counts. This chain's CDR3 is CASSRGTGGQPQHF. The CDR3 DNA sequence: TGCGCCAGCAGCCGCGGGACAGGGGGTCAGCCCCAGCATTTT. The chain employs TRBV4-1 and TRBJ1-5; the match to TRBD1 covers 11 bases. CDR1 MGHRA and CDR2 YSYEKL come from the germline V gene. V lost 4 bases to trimming and J lost 6 bases; unmatched junction nucleotides: 2. The CDR3 totals 14 residues.